One sample yielded the 21 T cell receptor beta chains listed below, sequenced in a study of cytomegalovirus exposure and HLA in healthy donors. Data came from immunoSEQ multiplex PCR; TCRdb stores just in-frame clones and leaves some out. The sample consists of about 130,000 clones, around four fifths of them appearing once. The specimen sequenced was PBMCs. Receptor source: a man aged 25 to 40 in good health and CMV-seropositive.

This clone was seen only a few times. The chain recombines TRBV2 with TRBJ1-2; D perhaps matches TRBD1 (5 bases). The CDR3 sequence is 14 residues long. Germline V CDR1 and CDR2: SNHLY, FYNNEI. V gave up 7 bases and J gave up 0 bases, with 12 bases separating them. CDR3 region: CASTGRGANYGYTF. Here the CDR3 DNA reads TGTGCCAGCACCGGACGGGGGGCTAACTATGGCTACACCTTC.

The chain carries TRBV6-6 and TRBJ1-1; D gene unclear. V was trimmed by 2 bases and J by 1 base, leaving 11 bases between them. The CDR3 runs to 15 residues. Per the germline V gene, CDR1 is MNHNY and CDR2 is SVGAGI (reference sequence). CDR3 sequence reads: CASSYPRVRNTEAFF. The CDR3 DNA reads TGTGCCAGCAGTTACCCGCGAGTGCGGAACACTGAAGCTTTCTTT.

The chain carries TRBV2 and TRBJ1-2, with 9 bases identical to TRBD1. This CDR3 has 14 residues. Germline CDR1 SNHLY, CDR2 FYNNEI. Trimming at V came to 3 bases and at J to 8 bases, leaving 7 bases not matched to a gene. The CDR3 spells CASSDVQGAEGYTF. CDR3 nucleotides: TGTGCCAGCAGTGATGTACAGGGGGCAGAAGGCTACACCTTC.

The chain is built from TRBV9 and TRBJ2-3; TRBD2 agrees at 15 bases. The germline V gene encodes CDR1 SGDLS and CDR2 YYNGEE. Germline trimming cut 4 bases from V and 0 bases from J; bases unmatched to any gene: 3. This CDR3 contains 17 residues. CDR3 nucleotides: TGTGCCAGCAGCCCCGGGACTAGCGGGGGGAGCACAGATACGCAGTATTTT. Its translation: CASSPGTSGGSTDTQYF.

The CDR3 coding sequence is TGTGCCAGCAGTACCCGGGAGGGGCCCTACGAGCAGTACTTC. Amino acid sequence: CASSTREGPYEQYF. The chain has TRBV5-6 and TRBJ2-7, with 8 nucleotides matching TRBD2. CDR1 SGHDT and CDR2 YYEEEE come from the germline V gene. There are 14 residues in the CDR3. J was trimmed by 2 bases and V by 5 bases; bases with no gene match: 6.

The chain is built from TRBV10-3 and TRBJ1-2; D unclear. Trimming stripped 0 bases from V and 3 bases from J, with 14 bases between. The CDR3 covers 16 residues. Germline V gene lookup returns CDR1 ENHRY and CDR2 SYGVKD. CDR3 amino acids: CAISESGREWDYGYTF. For the CDR3, the DNA is TGTGCCATCAGTGAGTCTGGGAGGGAGTGGGACTATGGCTACACCTTC.

V usage is TRBV2 and J usage is TRBJ1-3; TRBD1 is a possible D gene (5 bases). CDR1 is SNHLY, CDR2 FYNNEI, per germline. V lost 4 bases, J lost 1 base, and 17 bases lay in between. This CDR3 spans 17 amino acids. CDR3 in DNA: TGTGCCAGCAGTGTTGCGACAGAGCACATTTCTGGAAACACCATATATTTT. It translates to CASSVATEHISGNTIYF.

This rearrangement joins TRBV5-6 to TRBJ1-1; TRBD1 matches 9 bases. The CDR3 is 15 residues long. V lost 3 bases, J lost 6 bases, and 9 bases stayed unmatched. Looked up from germline, CDR1 is SGHDT and CDR2 is YYEEEE. CDR3 in amino acids: CASSSGTGRRAEAFF. Written as DNA, the CDR3 is TGTGCCAGCAGCTCTGGGACAGGGAGGAGGGCTGAAGCTTTCTTT.

V usage is TRBV14 and J usage is TRBJ2-1, with D possibly matching TRBD1 (5 bases). Germline assignment: CDR1 SGHDN and CDR2 FVKESK. Trimming took off 0 bases at V and 10 bases at J, with 16 bases between the two ends. The length of the CDR3 is 15 residues. In nucleotides, the CDR3 is TGTGCCAGCAGCCAAGATACAGGTCCCCTTCCGGAGCAGTTCTTC. Residues: CASSQDTGPLPEQFF.

In DNA, the CDR3 is TGTGCCAGCACCCAAACACAGACAAGCTCCTACGAGCAGTACTTC. Protein: CASTQTQTSSYEQYF. The chain uses TRBV2 and TRBJ2-7; D not certain. In germline, CDR1 is SNHLY, CDR2 FYNNEI. The CDR3 has 15 amino acids. V lost 7 bases and J lost 0, with 16 bases in between.

This clone was found once. The V gene is TRBV12-5, the J gene TRBJ2-1; D unresolved. The germline V gene encodes CDR1 LGHNT and CDR2 FRNRAP. This CDR3 is built from 12 residues. Trimming cost V 3 bases and J 4 bases, with 4 bases left between them. Here the CDR3 reads CASGFVYNEQFF. Written as DNA, the CDR3 is TGTGCTAGTGGTTTCGTTTACAATGAGCAGTTCTTC.

The CDR3 DNA sequence: TGTGCCAGCAGCCGCACCGCGAGTAATGAGCAGTTCTTC. Protein sequence: CASSRTASNEQFF. The rearrangement links TRBV4-2 to TRBJ2-1; D uncertain. Germline CDR1 is LGHNA and CDR2 is YNFKEQ. V was pared by 4 bases and J by 7 bases, with 11 bases between. The CDR3 covers 13 residues.

The chain is built from TRBV5-6 and TRBJ1-1; D not certain. Trimming cost V 6 bases and J 5 bases, with 14 bases left between them. The CDR3 length is 13 residues. Per the germline V gene, CDR1 is SGHDT and CDR2 is YYEEEE. The CDR3, as DNA: TGTGCCAGCACCACAAGTGCGGGGACTGAAGCTTTCTTT. Residues: CASTTSAGTEAFF.

CDR3 protein: CASRGTGQGRNEQFF. CDR3 coding DNA: TGCGCCAGCAGGGGGACGGGACAGGGTAGGAATGAGCAGTTCTTC. The chain couples TRBV5-1 to TRBJ2-1, with 9 bases aligning to TRBD1. The CDR3 spans 15 residues. Germline values: CDR1 SGHRS, CDR2 YFSETQ. The junction had 10 bases not matched to a gene; V was cut back by 5 bases and J by 7 bases. The full variable domain, in which reference TRBV5-1 and TRBJ2-1 provide the parts outside the CDR3, is KAGVTQTPRYLIKTRGQQVTLSCSPISGHRSVSWYQQTPGQGLQFLFEYFSETQRNKGNFPGRFSGRQFSNSRSEMNVSTLELGDSALYLCASRGTGQGRNEQFFGPGTRLTVL.

V is TRBV7-2 and J is TRBJ1-6; weak D call: TRBD1 (6 bases). CDR3 size: 16 residues. Germline assignment: CDR1 SGHTA and CDR2 FQGNSA. The V gene lost 5 bases and the J gene lost 6 bases, with 17 bases spanning the gap. This CDR3 reads CASSKTVGAGNSPLHF. The CDR3 bases are TGTGCCAGCAGCAAAACTGTGGGGGCGGGTAATTCACCCCTCCACTTT.

The chain is built from TRBV18 and TRBJ2-7; tentative D call: TRBD1 (6 bases). The germline V and J ends were trimmed by 1 base and 3 bases, with 7 bases remaining between them. Germline CDR1 is KGHSH and CDR2 is LQKENI. The CDR3 consists of 13 residues. CDR3 amino acids: CASSPLGGYEQYF. CDR3 sequence (DNA): TGTGCCAGCTCACCACTAGGGGGCTACGAGCAGTACTTC.

The chain is built from TRBV6-1 and TRBJ2-7, with D possibly being TRBD1 (6 bases). The CDR3 sequence is 14 residues long. Trimming took 9 bases from V and 3 from J, leaving 18 bases between them. CDR1 is MNHNS, CDR2 SASEGT, per germline. CDR3 sequence (DNA): TGTGCCAGTACGGACAGTTCCCTTTTCTACGAGCAGTACTTC. Translated, it gives CASTDSSLFYEQYF.

CDR3 coding DNA: TGTGCCAGTAGCGATCCGGGACAGGGGTACTACGAGCAGTACTTC. It encodes CASSDPGQGYYEQYF. J is TRBJ2-7 and V is TRBV19; 10 bases line up with TRBD1. The CDR3 loop spans 15 amino acids. CDR1 is LNHDA and CDR2 is SQIVND in the germline V gene (reference sequence). Trimming at V came to 6 bases and at J to 3 bases, leaving 8 bases not matched to a gene.

The CDR3 is CASSQDPTVISNQPQHF. The CDR3 coding sequence is TGTGCCAGCAGCCAAGATCCGACAGTCATTAGCAATCAGCCCCAGCATTTT. The chain links TRBV4-2 to TRBJ1-5; D may be TRBD1 (5 bases). The V gene's germline CDR1 is LGHNA and CDR2 YNFKEQ. Trimming shortened V by 0 bases and J by 0 bases, and 12 bases separated the two germline ends. The CDR3 consists of 17 residues.

This clone was recorded at least ten times. The chain is built from TRBV10-1 and TRBJ1-6; TRBD1 is a possible D gene (5 bases). Trimming removed 7 bases at V and 18 bases at J, with 22 bases between. CDR3 length equals 13 residues. The germline gives CDR1 WNHNN, CDR2 SYGVQD (reference sequence). This CDR3 reads CASIPPREEVAHF. The CDR3 nucleotides read TGCGCCAGCATCCCGCCCAGGGAAGAGGTTGCCCACTTT.

V usage is TRBV7-2 and J usage is TRBJ2-7; 10 positions agree with TRBD2. There are 15 residues in the CDR3. Germline V gene sequence: CDR1 SGHTA, CDR2 FQGNSA. J was trimmed by 4 bases and V by 1 base; bases with no gene match: 4. The CDR3 DNA follows: TGTGCCAGCAGCTTAGAACTAGCGGGAAGATACGAGCAGTACTTC. Amino acids: CASSLELAGRYEQYF. The entire variable domain, with the rest obtained from reference TRBV7-2 and TRBJ2-7, is as follows: GAGVSQSPSNKVTEKGKDVELRCDPISGHTALYWYRQSLGQGLEFLIYFQGNSAPDKSGLPSDRFSAERTGGSVSTLTIQRTQQEDSAVYLCASSLELAGRYEQYFGPGTRLTVT.